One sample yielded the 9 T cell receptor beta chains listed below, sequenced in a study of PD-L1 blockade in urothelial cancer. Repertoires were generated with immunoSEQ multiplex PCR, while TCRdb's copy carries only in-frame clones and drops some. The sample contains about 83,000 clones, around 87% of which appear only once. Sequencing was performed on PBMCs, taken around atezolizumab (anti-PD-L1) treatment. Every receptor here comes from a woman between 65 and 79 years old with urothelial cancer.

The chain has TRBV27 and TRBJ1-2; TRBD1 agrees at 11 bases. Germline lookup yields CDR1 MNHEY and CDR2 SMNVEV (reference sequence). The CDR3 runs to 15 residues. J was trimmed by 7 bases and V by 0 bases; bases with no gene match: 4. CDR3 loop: CASSLSGQGAVGYTF. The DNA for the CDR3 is TGTGCCAGCAGTTTATCAGGACAGGGGGCGGTTGGCTACACCTTC.

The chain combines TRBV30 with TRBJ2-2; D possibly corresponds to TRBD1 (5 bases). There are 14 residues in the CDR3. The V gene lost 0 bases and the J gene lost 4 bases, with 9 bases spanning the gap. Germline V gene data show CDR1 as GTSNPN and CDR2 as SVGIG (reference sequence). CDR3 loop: CAWSVRGLTGELFF. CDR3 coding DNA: TGTGCCTGGAGTGTAAGGGGCCTCACCGGGGAGCTGTTTTTT.

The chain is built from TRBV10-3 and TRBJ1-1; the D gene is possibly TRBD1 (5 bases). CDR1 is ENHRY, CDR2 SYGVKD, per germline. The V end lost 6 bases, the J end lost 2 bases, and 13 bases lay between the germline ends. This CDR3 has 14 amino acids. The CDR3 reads CAIRPTEFNTEAFF. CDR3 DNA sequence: TGTGCCATCAGACCGACAGAGTTCAACACTGAAGCTTTCTTT.

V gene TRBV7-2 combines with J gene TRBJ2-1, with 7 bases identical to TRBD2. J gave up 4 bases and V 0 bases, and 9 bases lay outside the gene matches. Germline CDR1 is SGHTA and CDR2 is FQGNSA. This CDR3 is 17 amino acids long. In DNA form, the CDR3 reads TGTGCCAGCAGCTTAGCGTTCCCGGCTAGCGGATACAATGAGCAGTTCTTC. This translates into CASSLAFPASGYNEQFF.

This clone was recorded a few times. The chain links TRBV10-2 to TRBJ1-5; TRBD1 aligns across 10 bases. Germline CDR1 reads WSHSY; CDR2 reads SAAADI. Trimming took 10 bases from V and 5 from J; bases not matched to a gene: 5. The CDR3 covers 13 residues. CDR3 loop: CATSTGGDQPQHF. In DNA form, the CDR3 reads TGCGCCACATCGACAGGGGGCGATCAGCCCCAGCATTTT.

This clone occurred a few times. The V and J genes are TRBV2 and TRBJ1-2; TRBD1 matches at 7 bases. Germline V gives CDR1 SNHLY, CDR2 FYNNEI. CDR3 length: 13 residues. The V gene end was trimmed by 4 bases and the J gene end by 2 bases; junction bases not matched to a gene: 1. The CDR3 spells CASSAQGNYGYTF. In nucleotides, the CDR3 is TGTGCCAGCAGTGCACAGGGGAACTATGGCTACACCTTC.

The CDR3 is CASSAPTLSGPTADTQYF. The CDR3 nucleotides read TGTGCCAGCAGCGCCCCCACCCTAAGCGGGCCGACAGCAGATACGCAGTATTTT. The chain couples TRBV9 to TRBJ2-3; D is possibly TRBD2 (6 bases). CDR1 and CDR2 from the germline V gene are SGDLS and YYNGEE. This CDR3 is built from 18 residues. V was clipped by 3 bases and J by 4 bases, with 24 bases between them.

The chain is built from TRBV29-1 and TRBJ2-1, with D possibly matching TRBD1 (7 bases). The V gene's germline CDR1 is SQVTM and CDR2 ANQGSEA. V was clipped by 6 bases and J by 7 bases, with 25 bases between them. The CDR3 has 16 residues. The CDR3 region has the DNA TGCAGCGTGGGGACCTCGTCAGGGGGGAGACGGAATGAGCAGTTCTTC. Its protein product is CSVGTSSGGRRNEQFF.

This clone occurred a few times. CDR3 loop: CASRLQGQPQHF. CDR3 nucleotides: TGTGCCAGCAGGTTACAGGGACAGCCCCAGCATTTT. The chain employs TRBV27 and TRBJ1-5; D might be TRBD1 (6 bases). V lost 6 bases, J lost 7 bases, and 10 bases lay in between. In germline, CDR1 is MNHEY, CDR2 SMNVEV (reference sequence). There are 12 residues in the CDR3.